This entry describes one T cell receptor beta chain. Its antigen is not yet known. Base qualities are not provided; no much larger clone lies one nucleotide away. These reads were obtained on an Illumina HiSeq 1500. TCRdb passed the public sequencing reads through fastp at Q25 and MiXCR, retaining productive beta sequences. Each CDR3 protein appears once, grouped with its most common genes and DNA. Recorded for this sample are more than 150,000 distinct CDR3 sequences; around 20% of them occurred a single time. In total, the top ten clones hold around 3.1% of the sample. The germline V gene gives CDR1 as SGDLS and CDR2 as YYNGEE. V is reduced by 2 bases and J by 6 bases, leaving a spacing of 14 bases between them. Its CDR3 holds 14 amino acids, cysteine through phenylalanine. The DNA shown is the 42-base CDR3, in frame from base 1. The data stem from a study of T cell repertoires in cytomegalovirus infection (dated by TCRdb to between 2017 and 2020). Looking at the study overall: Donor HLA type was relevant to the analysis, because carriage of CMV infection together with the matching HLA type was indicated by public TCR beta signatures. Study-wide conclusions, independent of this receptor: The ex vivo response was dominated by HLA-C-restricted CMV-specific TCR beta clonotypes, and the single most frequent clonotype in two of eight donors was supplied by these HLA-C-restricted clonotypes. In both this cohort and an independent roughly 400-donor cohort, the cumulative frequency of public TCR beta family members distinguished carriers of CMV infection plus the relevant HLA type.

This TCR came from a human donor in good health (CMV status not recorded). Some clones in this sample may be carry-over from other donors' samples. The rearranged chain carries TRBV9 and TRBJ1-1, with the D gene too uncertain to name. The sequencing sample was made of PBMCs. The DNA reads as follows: TGTGCCAGCAGCGTCGAGGTTGAAGCGCCTGAAGCTTTCTTT. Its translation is CASSVEVEAPEAFF.